This T cell receptor beta chain was captured in a study of radiotherapy plus CTLA-4 blockade in lung cancer. The CDR3 contains 15 residues. Deletions cut 0 bases from V and 2 bases from J, with 11 bases between. CDR1 is SGDLS and CDR2 is YYNGEE in the germline V gene. In its sample, this clone was seen once. What it binds is unknown. Regarding the study as a whole: TCR clones of tumor origin grew in blood after radiotherapy plus ipilimumab.

Data came from immunoSEQ multiplex PCR; TCRdb stores just in-frame clones and leaves some out. The sample shows tens of thousands of clones, about nine tenths of them seen only once. This chain joins TRBV9 and TRBJ1-1; D ambiguous. The sequence derives from a human donor with non-small cell lung cancer that progressed on radiotherapy plus ipilimumab. The specimen comprised peripheral blood, sampled from a patient treated with radiotherapy plus ipilimumab. CDR3 nucleotide sequence: TGTGCCAGCAGCGTAGGGCCAGGACCTAACACTGAAGCTTTCTTT. It yields the protein CASSVGPGPNTEAFF. The full variable domain, its missing parts supplied by reference TRBV9 and TRBJ1-1, is DSGVTQTPKHLITATGQRVTLRCSPRSGDLSVYWYQQSLDQGLQFLIQYYNGEERAKGNILERFSAQQFPDLHSELNLSSLELGDSALYFCASSVGPGPNTEAFFGQGTRLTVV.